Here is one TCR beta chain with its context. Trimming took 1 base from V and 3 from J; bases not matched to a gene: 2. This CDR3 is 14 amino acids long. The germline V gene encodes CDR1 SGHNT and CDR2 YYREEE (reference sequence). The record originates from a study of blood T cell repertoires in COVID-19. Overall study: PBMCs, B-cell-depleted T cells, or T cells were the source of the cDNA or gDNA that made up the material.

Authors' methods: Reference gene primers were amplified, and this amplification served to estimate nucleated cell counts. The data were produced by immunoSEQ multiplex PCR, yet TCRdb's version contains in-frame clones alone and is incomplete. The DNA was the basis for D and trimming; V, J and clone size are from that table. The sample consists of hundreds of thousands of clones, around 85% of them appearing once. Sequencing input: peripheral blood. The chain uses TRBV5-4 and TRBJ1-1; TRBD1 agrees at 8 bases. The sequence was collected from a woman in her late teens or twenties with acute or convalescent COVID-19. CDR3 in DNA: TGTGCCAGCAGCTTGTTACAGGGGGACACTGAAGCTTTCTTT. It codes for CASSLLQGDTEAFF.